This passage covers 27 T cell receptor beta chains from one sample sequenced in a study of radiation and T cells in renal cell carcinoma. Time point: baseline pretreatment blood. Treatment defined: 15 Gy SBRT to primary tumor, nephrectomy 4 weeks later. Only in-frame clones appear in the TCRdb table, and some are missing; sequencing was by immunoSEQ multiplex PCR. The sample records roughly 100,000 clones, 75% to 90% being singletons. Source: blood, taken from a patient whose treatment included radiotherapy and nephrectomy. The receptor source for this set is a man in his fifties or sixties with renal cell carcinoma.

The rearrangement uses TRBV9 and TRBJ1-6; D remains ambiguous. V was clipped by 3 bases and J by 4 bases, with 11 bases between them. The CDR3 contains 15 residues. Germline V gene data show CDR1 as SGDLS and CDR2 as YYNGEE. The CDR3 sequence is CASSARDGYNSPLHF. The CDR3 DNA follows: TGTGCCAGCAGCGCTAGAGATGGGTATAATTCACCCCTCCACTTT.

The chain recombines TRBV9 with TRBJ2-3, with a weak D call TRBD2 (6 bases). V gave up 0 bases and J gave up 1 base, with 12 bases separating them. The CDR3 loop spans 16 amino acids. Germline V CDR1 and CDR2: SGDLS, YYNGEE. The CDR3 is CASSVASKRGTDTQYF. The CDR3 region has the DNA TGTGCCAGCAGCGTAGCTTCGAAGCGGGGCACAGATACGCAGTATTTT.

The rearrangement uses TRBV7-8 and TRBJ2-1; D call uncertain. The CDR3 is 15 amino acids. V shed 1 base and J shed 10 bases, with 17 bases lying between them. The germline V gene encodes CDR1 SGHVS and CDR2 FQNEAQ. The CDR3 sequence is CASSLGSLTSGEQFF. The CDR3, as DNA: TGTGCCAGCAGCTTAGGGTCTTTAACTTCTGGAGAGCAGTTCTTC.

CDR3 region: CAWSVAEQETQYF. The CDR3 nucleotides read TGTGCCTGGAGTGTGGCAGAACAAGAGACCCAGTACTTC. The J gene is TRBJ2-5, the V gene TRBV30; D ambiguous. The CDR3 is made up of 13 amino acids. The V end lost 0 bases, the J end lost 2 bases, and 7 bases lay between the germline ends. The germline CDR1 and CDR2 sequences are GTSNPN and SVGIG (reference sequence).

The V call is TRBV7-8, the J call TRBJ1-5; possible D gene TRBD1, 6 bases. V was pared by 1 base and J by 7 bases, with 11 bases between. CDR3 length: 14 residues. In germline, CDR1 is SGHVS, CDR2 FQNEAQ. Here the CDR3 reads CASSLVTGSQPQHF. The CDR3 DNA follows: TGTGCCAGCAGCTTAGTTACAGGGTCACAGCCCCAGCATTTT.

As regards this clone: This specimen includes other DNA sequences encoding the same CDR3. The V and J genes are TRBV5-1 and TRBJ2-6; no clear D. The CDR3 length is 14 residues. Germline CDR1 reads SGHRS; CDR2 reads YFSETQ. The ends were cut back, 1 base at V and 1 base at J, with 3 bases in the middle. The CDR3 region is CASSLSSGANVLTF. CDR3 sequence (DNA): TGCGCCAGCAGCTTGTCGTCTGGGGCCAACGTCCTGACTTTC.

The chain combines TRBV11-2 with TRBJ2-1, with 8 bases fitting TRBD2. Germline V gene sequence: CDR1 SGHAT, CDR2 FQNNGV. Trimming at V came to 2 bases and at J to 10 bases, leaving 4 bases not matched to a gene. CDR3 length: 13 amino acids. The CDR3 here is CASSLLTSGEQFF. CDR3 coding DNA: TGTGCCAGCAGCTTATTAACTAGCGGAGAGCAGTTCTTC.

The CDR3 DNA sequence: TGTGCCAGCAGGTTTTCAGGGCGTGGAAACACCATATATTTT. Translation gives CASRFSGRGNTIYF. J is TRBJ1-3 and V is TRBV27, with D tentatively TRBD1 (5 bases). The germline CDR1 and CDR2 sequences are MNHEY and SMNVEV (reference sequence). The CDR3 has 14 amino acids. Trimming shortened V by 6 bases and J by 3 bases, and 12 bases separated the two germline ends.

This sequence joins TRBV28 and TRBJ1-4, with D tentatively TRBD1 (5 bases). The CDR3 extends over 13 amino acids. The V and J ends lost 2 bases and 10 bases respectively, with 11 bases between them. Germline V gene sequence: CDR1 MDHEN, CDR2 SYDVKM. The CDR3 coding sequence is TGTGCCAGCAGTTTAGGCAGCGGGGGAAAACTGTTTTTT. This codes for CASSLGSGGKLFF.

The CDR3 DNA sequence: TGTGCCAGCAGTGCGGGACAGGGAACCGGGGAGCTGTTTTTT. Protein: CASSAGQGTGELFF. The chain has TRBV6-1 and TRBJ2-2; the match to TRBD1 covers 9 bases. Germline V CDR1 and CDR2: MNHNS, SASEGT. The length of the CDR3 is 14 residues. The ends lost 4 bases at V and 5 bases at J; junction bases unmatched: 2.

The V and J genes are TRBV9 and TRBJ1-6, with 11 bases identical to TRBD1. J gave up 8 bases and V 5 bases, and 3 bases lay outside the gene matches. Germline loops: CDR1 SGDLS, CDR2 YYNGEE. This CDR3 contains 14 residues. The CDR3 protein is CASSQGQGDSPLHF. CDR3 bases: TGTGCCAGCAGTCAGGGACAGGGGGATTCACCCCTCCACTTT.

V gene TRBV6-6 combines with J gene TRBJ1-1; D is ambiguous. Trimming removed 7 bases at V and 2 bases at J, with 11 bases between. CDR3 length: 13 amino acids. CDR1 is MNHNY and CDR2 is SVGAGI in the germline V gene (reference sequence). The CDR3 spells CASTEGFNTEAFF. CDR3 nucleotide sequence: TGTGCCAGCACCGAGGGTTTCAACACTGAAGCTTTCTTT.

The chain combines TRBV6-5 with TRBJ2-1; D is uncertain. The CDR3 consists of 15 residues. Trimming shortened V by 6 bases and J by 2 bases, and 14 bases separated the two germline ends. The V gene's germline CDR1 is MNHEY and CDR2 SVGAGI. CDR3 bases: TGTGCCAGCAGCGAATCCGGGCCCACCTACAATGAGCAGTTCTTC. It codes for CASSESGPTYNEQFF.

This CDR3 reads CASSQNLAVRNEQFF. As DNA, the CDR3 is TGCGCCAGCAGCCAAAACCTAGCGGTTAGGAATGAGCAGTTCTTC. The J gene is TRBJ2-1, the V gene TRBV4-3; 7 positions match TRBD2. CDR1 is LGHNA and CDR2 is YSLEER in the germline V gene. The CDR3 contains 15 residues. Trimming removed 2 bases from V and 7 bases from J; junction bases left unmatched: 8.

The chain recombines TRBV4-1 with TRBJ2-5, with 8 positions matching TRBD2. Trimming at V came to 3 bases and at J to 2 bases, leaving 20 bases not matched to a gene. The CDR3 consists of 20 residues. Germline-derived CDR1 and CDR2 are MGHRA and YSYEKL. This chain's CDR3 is CASSQDYPSGTRLSQETQYF. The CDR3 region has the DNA TGCGCCAGCAGCCAGGATTACCCCTCGGGGACTAGATTATCACAAGAGACCCAGTACTTC.

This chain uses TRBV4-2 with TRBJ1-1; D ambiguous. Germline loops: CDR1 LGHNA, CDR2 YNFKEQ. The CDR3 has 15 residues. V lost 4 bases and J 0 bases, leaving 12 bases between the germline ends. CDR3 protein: CASSPGWQLNTEAFF. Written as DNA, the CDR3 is TGTGCCAGCAGCCCCGGGTGGCAATTGAACACTGAAGCTTTCTTT.

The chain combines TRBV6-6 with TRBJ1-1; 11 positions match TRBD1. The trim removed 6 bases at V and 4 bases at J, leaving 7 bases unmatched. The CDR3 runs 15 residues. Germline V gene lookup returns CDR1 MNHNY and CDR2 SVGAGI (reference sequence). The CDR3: CASRDRGRHGTEAFF. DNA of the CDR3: TGTGCCAGCAGGGACAGGGGGCGTCACGGCACTGAAGCTTTCTTT.

The CDR3 is CASSGTGIYEQYF. CDR3 sequence (DNA): TGTGCCAGCAGTGGGACAGGGATCTACGAGCAGTACTTC. The rearrangement joins TRBV2 to TRBJ2-7; TRBD1 matches at 8 bases. The CDR3 loop spans 13 amino acids. The germline V gene has CDR1 SNHLY and CDR2 FYNNEI. The V segment lost 4 bases and the J segment 3 bases; nucleotides outside the gene matches: 2.

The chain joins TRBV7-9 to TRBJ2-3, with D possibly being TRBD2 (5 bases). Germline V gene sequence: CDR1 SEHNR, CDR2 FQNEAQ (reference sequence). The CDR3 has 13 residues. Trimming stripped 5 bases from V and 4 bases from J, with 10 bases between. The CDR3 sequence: CASSGSGADTQYF. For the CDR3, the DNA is TGTGCCAGCAGCGGGAGTGGGGCAGATACGCAGTATTTT.

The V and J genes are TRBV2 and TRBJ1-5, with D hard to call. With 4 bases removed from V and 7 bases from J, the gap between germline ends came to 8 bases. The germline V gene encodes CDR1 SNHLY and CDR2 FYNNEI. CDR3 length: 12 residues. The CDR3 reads CASSGERQPQHF. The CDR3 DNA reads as TGTGCCAGCAGTGGGGAGAGGCAGCCCCAGCATTTT.

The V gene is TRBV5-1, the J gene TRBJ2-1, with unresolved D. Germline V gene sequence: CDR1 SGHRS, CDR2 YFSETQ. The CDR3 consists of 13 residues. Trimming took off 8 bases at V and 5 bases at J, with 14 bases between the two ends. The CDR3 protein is CASPDGSNNEQFF. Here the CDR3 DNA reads TGCGCCAGTCCCGACGGTTCTAACAATGAGCAGTTCTTC.

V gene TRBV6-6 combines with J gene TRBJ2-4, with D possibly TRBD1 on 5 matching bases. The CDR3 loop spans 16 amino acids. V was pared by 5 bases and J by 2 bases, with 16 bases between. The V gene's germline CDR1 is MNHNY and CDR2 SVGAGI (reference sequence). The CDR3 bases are TGTGCCAGCAGTAGCCAGGGATCCGCCTCCAAAAACATTCAGTACTTC. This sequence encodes CASSSQGSASKNIQYF.

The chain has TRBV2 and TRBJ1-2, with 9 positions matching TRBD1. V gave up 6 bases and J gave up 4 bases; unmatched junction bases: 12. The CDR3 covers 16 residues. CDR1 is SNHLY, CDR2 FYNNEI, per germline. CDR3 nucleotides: TGTGCCAGCAGCGCCGGGACAGGGAAGGGGGTCTATGGCTACACCTTC. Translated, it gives CASSAGTGKGVYGYTF.

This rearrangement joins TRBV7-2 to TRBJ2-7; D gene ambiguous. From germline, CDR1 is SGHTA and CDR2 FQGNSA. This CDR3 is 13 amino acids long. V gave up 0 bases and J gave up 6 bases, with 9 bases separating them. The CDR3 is CASSLAIRVEQYF. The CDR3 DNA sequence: TGTGCCAGCAGCTTAGCGATAAGGGTCGAGCAGTACTTC.

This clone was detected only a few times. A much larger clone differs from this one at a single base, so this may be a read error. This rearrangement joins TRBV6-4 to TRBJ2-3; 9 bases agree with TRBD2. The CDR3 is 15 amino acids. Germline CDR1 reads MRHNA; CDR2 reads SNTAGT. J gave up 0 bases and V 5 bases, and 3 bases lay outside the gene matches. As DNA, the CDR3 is TGTGCCAGCAGTTTTGCGGGGGGGAGCACAGATACGCAGTATTTT. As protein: CASSFAGGSTDTQYF.

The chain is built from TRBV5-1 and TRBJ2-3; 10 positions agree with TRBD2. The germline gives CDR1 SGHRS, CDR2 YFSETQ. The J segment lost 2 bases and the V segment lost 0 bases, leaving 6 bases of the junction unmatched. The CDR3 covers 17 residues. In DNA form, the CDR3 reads TGCGCCAGCAGCTTGGCGGTTAGCGGGGGGTACACAGATACGCAGTATTTT. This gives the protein CASSLAVSGGYTDTQYF.

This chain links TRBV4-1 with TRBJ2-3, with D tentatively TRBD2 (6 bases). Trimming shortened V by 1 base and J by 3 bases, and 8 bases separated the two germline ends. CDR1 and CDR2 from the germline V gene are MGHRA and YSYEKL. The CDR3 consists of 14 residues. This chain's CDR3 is CASSQGAGTDTQYF. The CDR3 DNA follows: TGCGCCAGCAGCCAAGGGGCGGGAACAGATACGCAGTATTTT.